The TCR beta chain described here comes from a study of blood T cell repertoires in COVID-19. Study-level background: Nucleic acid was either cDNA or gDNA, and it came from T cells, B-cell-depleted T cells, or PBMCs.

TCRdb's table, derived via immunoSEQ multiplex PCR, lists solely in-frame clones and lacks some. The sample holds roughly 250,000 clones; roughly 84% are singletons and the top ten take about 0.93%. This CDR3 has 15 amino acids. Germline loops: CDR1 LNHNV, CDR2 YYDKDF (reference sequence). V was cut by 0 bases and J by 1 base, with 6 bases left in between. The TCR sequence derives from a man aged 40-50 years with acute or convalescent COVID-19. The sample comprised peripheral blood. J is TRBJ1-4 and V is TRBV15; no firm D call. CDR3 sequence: CATSRDPGTNEKLFF. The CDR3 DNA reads TGTGCCACCAGCAGAGATCCAGGAACTAATGAAAAACTGTTTTTT.